A single sample is the source of the 17 T cell receptor beta chains below, sequenced in a study of shared clonotypes between healthy human individuals. Profiled with immunoSEQ multiplex PCR; TCRdb holds only in-frame clones, not every one. This table has millions of clones, 90% to 95% appearing once. The sequenced material came from naive CD4+ T cells sorted from blood. As to subset: CD45RA+ positively selected. These TCRs come from a man between 18 and 35 years old in good health.

The chain recombines TRBV5-1 with TRBJ2-7; either TRBD1 or TRBD2 may supply D (5 bases each). Per germline, CDR1 SGHRS and CDR2 YFSETQ. CDR3 length equals 13 residues. Trimming cost V 6 bases and J 4 bases, with 14 bases left between them. This chain's CDR3 is CASNRDGYYEQYF. Written as DNA, the CDR3 is TGCGCCAGCAACCGGGACGGTTATTACGAGCAGTACTTC.

V and J are TRBV6-5 and TRBJ2-2; D is undetermined. Trimming removed 7 bases at V and 4 bases at J, with 10 bases between. The CDR3 is 13 amino acids. Germline V gene data show CDR1 as MNHEY and CDR2 as SVGAGI. CDR3 residues: CASTLVGTGELFF. The CDR3 DNA reads as TGTGCCAGCACCCTAGTGGGCACCGGGGAGCTGTTTTTT.

The chain has TRBV5-6 and TRBJ2-3; TRBD1 aligns across 10 bases. This CDR3 is 15 amino acids long. V lost 4 bases to trimming and J lost 5 bases; unmatched junction nucleotides: 7. From germline, CDR1 is SGHDT and CDR2 YYEEEE. CDR3 region: CASSRDRGRGDTQYF. The CDR3 bases are TGTGCCAGCAGCCGAGACAGGGGGCGTGGAGATACGCAGTATTTT.

This clone was detected once. This sequence joins TRBV4-1 and TRBJ2-1; the D gene could be TRBD1 or TRBD2 (6 bases each). The V gene's germline CDR1 is MGHRA and CDR2 YSYEKL. This CDR3 region has 16 residues. Trimming stripped 0 bases from V and 0 bases from J, with 9 bases between. CDR3 sequence reads: CASSQDWGASYNEQFF. The CDR3 DNA reads as TGCGCCAGCAGCCAAGATTGGGGGGCCTCCTACAATGAGCAGTTCTTC.

With respect to this clone: This sequence may be a read error, since a much larger clone differs from it by one base. This chain links TRBV4-3 with TRBJ1-1; a possible D gene is TRBD1 (6 bases). CDR3 length: 14 amino acids. CDR1 is LGHNA, CDR2 YSLEER, per germline. CDR3 region: CASSLQGKGTGAFF. DNA for the CDR3: TGCGCCAGCAGCCTACAGGGAAAGGGCACTGGAGCTTTCTTT.

V usage is TRBV19 and J usage is TRBJ1-6; D is ambiguous. The germline V gene encodes CDR1 LNHDA and CDR2 SQIVND (reference sequence). CDR3 length: 15 residues. The V and J ends lost 0 bases and 9 bases respectively, with 12 bases between them. The CDR3 spells CASSIDSRTASPLHF. The CDR3 nucleotides are TGTGCCAGTAGTATAGATTCGAGAACAGCTTCACCCCTCCACTTT.

This rearrangement joins TRBV10-3 to TRBJ2-4; 8 bases map to TRBD2. CDR1 and CDR2 from the germline V gene are ENHRY and SYGVKD. V shed 2 bases and J 4 bases; nucleotides not matched to a gene: 1. This CDR3 comprises 14 residues. The CDR3 sequence: CAISEASGKNIQYF. CDR3 DNA: TGTGCCATCAGTGAGGCTAGCGGGAAAAACATTCAGTACTTC.

This clone was observed a single time. The chain employs TRBV6-1 and TRBJ2-3; no firm D call. V was trimmed by 2 bases and J by 2 bases, leaving 14 bases between them. The CDR3 consists of 16 residues. Germline V gene lookup returns CDR1 MNHNS and CDR2 SASEGT. CDR3 bases: TGTGCCAGCAGTGAAATGGGCCAGACCTTCACAGATACGCAGTATTTT. It is translated as CASSEMGQTFTDTQYF.

The genes are TRBV6-1 and TRBJ1-1, with D hard to call. Per the germline V gene, CDR1 is MNHNS and CDR2 is SASEGT. With 10 bases removed from V and 0 bases from J, the gap between germline ends came to 12 bases. The CDR3 totals 13 residues. DNA of the CDR3: TGTGCCACTATCGACGGAGTGAACACTGAAGCTTTCTTT. The encoded protein is CATIDGVNTEAFF.

V usage is TRBV5-1 and J usage is TRBJ2-7, with 15 bases fitting TRBD2. Germline trimming cut 0 bases from V and 5 bases from J; bases unmatched to any gene: 12. The CDR3 has 19 amino acids. The germline V gene has CDR1 SGHRS and CDR2 YFSETQ. The CDR3 spells CASSLAGTRTSGGANEQYF. The CDR3 DNA sequence: TGCGCCAGCAGCTTGGCCGGGACAAGGACTAGCGGGGGGGCCAACGAGCAGTACTTC.

The chain carries TRBV11-2 and TRBJ2-3; unclear D gene. The length of the CDR3 is 14 residues. Germline V lookup: CDR1 SGHAT, CDR2 FQNNGV. V was pared by 5 bases and J by 1 base, with 10 bases between. The CDR3 loop is CASSPREGTDTQYF. CDR3 sequence (DNA): TGTGCCAGCAGCCCACGAGAGGGCACAGATACGCAGTATTTT.

This clone was recorded once. The chain employs TRBV30 and TRBJ1-2; D is perhaps TRBD1 (5 bases). Trimming cost V 4 bases and J 4 bases, with 10 bases left between them. Looked up from germline, CDR1 is GTSNPN and CDR2 is SVGIG (reference sequence). This CDR3 has 12 residues. In DNA form, the CDR3 reads TGTGCCTGGACAAGGGACTTCTATGGCTACACCTTC. It specifies CAWTRDFYGYTF. Variable domain in full (rest from reference TRBV30 and TRBJ1-2): SQTIHQWPATLVQPVGSPLSLECTVEGTSNPNLYWYRQAAGRGLQLLFYSVGIGQISSEVPQNLSASRPQDRQFILSSKKLLLSDSGFYLCAWTRDFYGYTFGSGTRLTVV.

This chain uses TRBV6-4 with TRBJ2-2, with D maybe TRBD1 (6 bases). CDR3 length equals 16 residues. With 0 bases removed from V and 4 bases from J, the gap between germline ends came to 12 bases. Germline lookup yields CDR1 MRHNA and CDR2 SNTAGT. The CDR3 spells CASSDSYRAGTGELFF. The CDR3 DNA reads as TGTGCCAGCAGTGACTCGTACAGGGCGGGCACCGGGGAGCTGTTTTTT.

This clone was detected once. V gene TRBV2 combines with J gene TRBJ2-5; 9 positions agree with TRBD2. V shed 9 bases, J shed 2 bases, and the junction held 7 bases outside the gene matches. CDR1 is SNHLY and CDR2 is FYNNEI in the germline V gene. The CDR3 is made up of 14 amino acids. CDR3 in amino acids: CASFSGRVQETQYF. Written as DNA, the CDR3 is TGTGCCAGTTTTAGCGGGAGAGTTCAAGAGACCCAGTACTTC.

CDR3 nucleotides: TGTGCCAGTAGTCCAAGACAGGGGGCTTTCGACGAGCAGTACTTC. This gives the protein CASSPRQGAFDEQYF. This sequence joins TRBV19 and TRBJ2-7, with 10 bases identical to TRBD1. In germline, CDR1 is LNHDA, CDR2 SQIVND (reference sequence). The CDR3 contains 15 residues. J was trimmed by 5 bases and V by 5 bases; bases with no gene match: 9.

This chain connects TRBV30 to TRBJ1-6; 9 bases fit TRBD1. This CDR3 has 15 amino acids. The V segment lost 2 bases and the J segment 5 bases; nucleotides outside the gene matches: 4. Germline values: CDR1 GTSNPN, CDR2 SVGIG (reference sequence). The CDR3 region is CAWSFGQGNNSPLHF. The CDR3 DNA follows: TGTGCCTGGAGTTTTGGACAGGGGAATAATTCACCCCTCCACTTT.

For this clone: Given a much more abundant clone one base away, this may be a read error. At the DNA level, this CDR3 is encoded by other sequences in the same sample as well. The chain employs TRBV7-9 and TRBJ2-7, with D unresolved. CDR3 length equals 11 residues. V was cut by 2 bases and J by 3 bases, with 2 bases left in between. Looked up from germline, CDR1 is SEHNR and CDR2 is FQNEAQ (reference sequence). CDR3 sequence: CASSLYYEQYF. DNA of the CDR3: TGTGCCAGCAGCTTATACTACGAGCAGTACTTC.